This T cell receptor beta chain was observed in a study of cytomegalovirus exposure and HLA in healthy donors. Study-wide points: Some V segments (TRBV6-2 and TRBV6-3 among them) were excluded as indistinguishable.

V lost 3 bases and J 0 bases, leaving 12 bases between the germline ends. CDR1 and CDR2 (germline): WSHSY, SAAADI. This CDR3 has 16 amino acids. Primers included in the PCR were 60 Vbeta and 13 Jbeta primers. Method: immunoSEQ multiplex PCR; TCRdb's copy keeps in-frame clones and lacks some. This sample has roughly 120,000 clones, with about 80% found just once. Remarks on this clone: Its antigen is unidentified.

The J gene is TRBJ2-1, the V gene TRBV10-2; TRBD2 is a possible D gene (6 bases). Sequences were obtained from PBMCs. The receptor comes from a human donor in good health. Here the CDR3 reads CASSDISGRSYNEQFF. DNA of the CDR3: TGCGCCAGCAGTGATATTAGCGGCCGCTCCTACAATGAGCAGTTCTTC.